The 17 T cell receptor beta chains below come from one sample, sequenced in a study. MiXCR, run by TCRdb on the 5' RACE reads, gives a single entry per CDR3 protein. Of 9,500 to 13,000 distinct CDR3 sequences listed, around 52% are singletons. The sequencing sample was made of tumor-infiltrating naive CD4+ T cells sorted from the breast tumor. The subset is: naive CD4+ T cells, CD4+CD45RA+CD25-. Receptors originate from a female donor with breast cancer.

J is TRBJ2-7 and V is TRBV18; tentative D call: TRBD2 (5 bases). Trimming took off 2 bases at V and 6 bases at J, with 11 bases between the two ends. This CDR3 spans 13 amino acids. The germline CDR1 and CDR2 sequences are KGHSH and LQKENI. The CDR3 DNA is TGTGCCAGCTCACCATTCGGGGAAGCCGAGCAGTACTTC. Protein: CASSPFGEAEQYF. The whole variable domain, remainder taken from reference TRBV18 and TRBJ2-7, is NAGVMQNPRHLVRRRGQEARLRCSPMKGHSHVYWYRQLPEEGLKFMVYLQKENIIDESGMPKERFSAEFPKEGPSILRIQQVVRGDSAAYFCASSPFGEAEQYFGPGTRLTVT.

This rearrangement joins TRBV6-5 to TRBJ1-2; D uncertain. Germline lookup yields CDR1 MNHEY and CDR2 SVGAGI. The CDR3 length is 13 residues. V lost 8 bases to trimming and J lost 6 bases, with 16 bases between them. CDR3 region: CASAASGLDGYTF. The CDR3 DNA sequence: TGTGCCAGCGCCGCGTCGGGGTTGGATGGCTACACCTTC.

This clonotype was observed once. V and J are TRBV7-8 and TRBJ1-2; 8 nucleotides match TRBD1. The CDR3 covers 14 residues. Germline assignment: CDR1 SGHVS and CDR2 FQNEAQ. The ends lost 7 bases at V and 4 bases at J; junction bases unmatched: 8. CDR3 DNA sequence: TGTGCCAGCAAGTCCGACAGGGGTGGCTATGGCTACACCTTC. Translation gives CASKSDRGGYGYTF. Complete variable domain (other parts from reference TRBV7-8 and TRBJ1-2): GAGVSQSPRYKVAKRGQDVALRCDPISGHVSLFWYQQALGQGPEFLTYFQNEAQLDKSGLPSDRFFAERPEGSVSTLKIQRTQQEDSAVYLCASKSDRGGYGYTFGSGTRLTVV.

The chain combines TRBV5-1 with TRBJ2-2; 12 bases line up with TRBD2. The CDR3 is 16 residues long. Germline CDR1 SGHRS, CDR2 YFSETQ. J gave up 4 bases and V 7 bases, and 8 bases lay outside the gene matches. Here the CDR3 DNA reads TGCGCCAGCCTACCCGGACTAGCGGGACCCACCGGGGAGCTGTTTTTT. Translating gives CASLPGLAGPTGELFF.

This chain joins TRBV29-1 and TRBJ2-1, with D hard to call. Germline V gene data show CDR1 as SQVTM and CDR2 as ANQGSEA. The CDR3 length is 13 residues. V shed 4 bases and J shed 6 bases, with 13 bases lying between them. CDR3 coding DNA: TGCAGCGTTGCCTGGGATGCGTTCAATGAGCAGTTCTTC. Translation gives CSVAWDAFNEQFF.

This clonotype was seen only a few times. The chain employs TRBV20-1 and TRBJ2-3; tentatively, D is TRBD2 (5 bases). This CDR3 comprises 18 residues. Between the trimmed V and J ends, which lost 8 bases and 3 bases, there was a span of 30 bases. Germline V gene sequence: CDR1 DFQATT, CDR2 SNEGSKA (reference sequence). CDR3 DNA: TGCAGTCTGCACCTCTGGTCGGGAAAGTCTGCTGGGACAGATACGCAGTATTTT. Translating it yields CSLHLWSGKSAGTDTQYF.

The chain links TRBV30 to TRBJ2-7; 7 bases line up with TRBD1. CDR3 size: 13 residues. J gave up 5 bases and V 6 bases, and 10 bases lay outside the gene matches. Germline loops: CDR1 GTSNPN, CDR2 SVGIG (reference sequence). The DNA for the CDR3 is TGTGCCTGCACCAGACAGGGTATCCACGAGCAGTACTTC. Translation: CACTRQGIHEQYF.

J is TRBJ1-6 and V is TRBV20-1, with a weak D call TRBD1 (6 bases). CDR1 is DFQATT, CDR2 SNEGSKA, per germline (reference sequence). Trimming shortened V by 2 bases and J by 8 bases, and 10 bases separated the two germline ends. This CDR3 comprises 13 residues. The CDR3 sequence is CSARPGVDSPLHF. CDR3 DNA: TGCAGTGCTAGACCAGGGGTTGATTCACCCCTCCACTTT.

This chain links TRBV5-1 with TRBJ2-3; D might be TRBD1 (6 bases). V lost 2 bases, J lost 6 bases, and 16 bases lay in between. Germline V gene sequence: CDR1 SGHRS, CDR2 YFSETQ. This CDR3 contains 15 residues. The CDR3 DNA reads TGCGCCAGCAGCTTCCGGGACAAAGTGTTGGATACGCAGTATTTT. It codes for CASSFRDKVLDTQYF. The full variable domain, with the rest looked up from reference TRBV5-1 and TRBJ2-3, is KAGVTQTPRYLIKTRGQQVTLSCSPISGHRSVSWYQQTPGQGLQFLFEYFSETQRNKGNFPGRFSGRQFSNSRSEMNVSTLELGDSALYLCASSFRDKVLDTQYFGPGTRLTVL.

By frequency in the sample, this clonotype is medium-sized. In DNA form, the CDR3 reads TGTGCCAGCAGACGTGGACTAGCGGGAGCAAGGGCCCCGTACTTC. Protein sequence: CASRRGLAGARAPYF. The genes are TRBV6-2 or TRBV6-3 and TRBJ2-7, with TRBD2 matching over 13 bases. The CDR3 is made up of 15 amino acids. CDR1 is MNHEY and CDR2 is SVGEGT in the germline V gene. V shed 6 bases, J shed 12 bases, and the junction held 14 bases outside the gene matches.

This clonotype was detected once. The chain joins TRBV4-2 to TRBJ2-6; 7 nucleotides match TRBD2. The germline gives CDR1 LGHNA, CDR2 YNFKEQ. With 0 bases clipped from V and 0 bases from J, the junction kept 2 bases outside the gene matches. The CDR3 loop spans 17 amino acids. The CDR3 reads CASSQEGDYSGANVLTF. DNA for the CDR3: TGTGCCAGCAGCCAAGAAGGGGACTACTCTGGGGCCAACGTCCTGACTTTC.

On this clonotype itself: A clone one base away is much larger, so this may be a read error. The chain recombines TRBV7-2 with TRBJ2-5; 10 positions agree with TRBD2. Trimming removed 6 bases from V and 2 bases from J; junction bases left unmatched: 3. Germline values: CDR1 SGHTA, CDR2 FQGNSA. CDR3 length equals 14 residues. The CDR3 DNA sequence: TGTGCCAGCAGACGGACTAGCGGACAAGAGACCCAGTACTTC. The encoded protein is CASRRTSGQETQYF.

This clonotype was detected a few times. This rearrangement joins TRBV7-8 to TRBJ2-5; unclear D gene. The CDR3 totals 13 residues. V lost 3 bases and J 2 bases, leaving 7 bases between the germline ends. Germline V gives CDR1 SGHVS, CDR2 FQNEAQ. CDR3 residues: CASSFRVQETQYF. CDR3 sequence (DNA): TGTGCCAGCAGCTTCCGCGTACAAGAGACCCAGTACTTC.

The chain recombines TRBV28 with TRBJ2-3; TRBD1 aligns across 10 bases. V lost 6 bases and J lost 6; bases outside the gene matches: 12. From germline, CDR1 is MDHEN and CDR2 SYDVKM. The CDR3 is made up of 16 amino acids. The CDR3 bases are TGTGCCAGCAGCTACTCCCCGACAGGGGGCAGGGATACGCAGTATTTT. Translated, it gives CASSYSPTGGRDTQYF.

The V gene is TRBV5-1, the J gene TRBJ2-1; TRBD2 agrees at 7 bases. Germline V gives CDR1 SGHRS, CDR2 YFSETQ. V lost 2 bases and J lost 7; bases outside the gene matches: 6. The CDR3 contains 14 residues. CDR3 nucleotides: TGCGCCAGCAGCTTTTCGGGAGCGGGGAATGAGCAGTTCTTC. This sequence encodes CASSFSGAGNEQFF.

J is TRBJ2-1 and V is TRBV7-3, with TRBD2 identical over 14 bases. The CDR3 consists of 14 residues. The V and J ends lost 2 bases and 10 bases, in that order; junction bases with no gene match: 1. The germline gives CDR1 SGHTA, CDR2 FQGTGA. CDR3 protein: CASSLGLAGGEQFF. The CDR3 DNA follows: TGTGCCAGCAGCTTAGGACTAGCGGGGGGAGAGCAGTTCTTC.

In its sample, this clonotype was seen a few times. The V and J genes are TRBV27 and TRBJ1-4, with D possibly matching TRBD1 (5 bases). The CDR3 contains 15 residues. Germline V lookup: CDR1 MNHEY, CDR2 SMNVEV (reference sequence). Deletions cut 5 bases from V and 3 bases from J, with 13 bases between. CDR3 amino acids: CASSLAGVANEKLFF. The CDR3 nucleotides read TGTGCCAGCAGTCTCGCGGGGGTGGCTAATGAAAAACTGTTTTTT. The full variable domain, completed using reference TRBV27 and TRBJ1-4, is EAQVTQNPRYLITVTGKKLTVTCSQNMNHEYMSWYRQDPGLGLRQIYYSMNVEVTDKGDVPEGYKVSRKEKRNFPLILESPSPNQTSLYFCASSLAGVANEKLFFGSGTQLSVL.